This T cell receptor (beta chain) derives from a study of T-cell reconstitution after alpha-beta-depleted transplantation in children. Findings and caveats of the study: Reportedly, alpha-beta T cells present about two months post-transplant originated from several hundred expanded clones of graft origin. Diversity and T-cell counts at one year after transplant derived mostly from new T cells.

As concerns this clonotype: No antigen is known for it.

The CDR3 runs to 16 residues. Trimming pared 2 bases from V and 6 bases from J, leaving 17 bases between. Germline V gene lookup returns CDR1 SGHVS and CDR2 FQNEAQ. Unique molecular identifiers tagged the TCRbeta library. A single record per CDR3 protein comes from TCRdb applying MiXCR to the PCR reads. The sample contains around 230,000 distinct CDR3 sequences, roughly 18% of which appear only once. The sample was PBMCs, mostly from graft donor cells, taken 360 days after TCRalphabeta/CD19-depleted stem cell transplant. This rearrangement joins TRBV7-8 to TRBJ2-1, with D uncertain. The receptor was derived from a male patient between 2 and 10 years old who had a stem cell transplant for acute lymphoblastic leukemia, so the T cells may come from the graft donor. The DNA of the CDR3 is TGTGCCAGCAGCTTAAGACTGACACCCGTTGGCAATGAGCAGTTCTTC. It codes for CASSLRLTPVGNEQFF.